Following are 18 T cell receptor beta chains from one sample sequenced in a study of beta chain features in type 1 diabetes. The whole isolated RNA underwent reverse transcription, so sequencing captured expressed TCRB transcripts. Assay used: immunoSEQ multiplex PCR; TCRdb lists only in-frame clones, some missing. The sample has under 500,000 clones; about 30% are singletons. The sample was naive CD4+ T cells from blood. These receptors all stem from a man between 18 and 35 years old in good health.

V usage is TRBV7-7 and J usage is TRBJ2-7, with D uncertain. The CDR3 is 14 residues long. Per the germline V gene, CDR1 is SSHAT and CDR2 is FNYEAQ (reference sequence). Trimming took 1 base from V and 0 from J, leaving 7 bases between them. CDR3 nucleotide sequence: TGTGCCAGCAGCTTAGGGGCCCTCTCCTACGAGCAGTACTTC. Protein: CASSLGALSYEQYF.

This rearrangement joins TRBV4-1 to TRBJ1-2, with 7 nucleotides matching TRBD1. Germline V gives CDR1 MGHRA, CDR2 YSYEKL. The CDR3 extends over 14 amino acids. V lost 6 bases to trimming and J lost 1 base; unmatched junction nucleotides: 5. The CDR3 is CASRLTGYNYGYTF. The CDR3 coding sequence is TGCGCCAGCAGACTGACAGGGTATAACTATGGCTACACCTTC.

The rearrangement uses TRBV30 and TRBJ1-2; the D is unclear. Germline V gene sequence: CDR1 GTSNPN, CDR2 SVGIG (reference sequence). V dropped 3 bases and J dropped 4 bases, with 9 bases sitting between them. CDR3 size: 12 residues. CDR3 loop: CAWSSTSYGYTF. CDR3 DNA sequence: TGTGCCTGGAGCAGCACGTCCTATGGCTACACCTTC.

This clone appeared a few times. The V gene is TRBV5-1, the J gene TRBJ2-2; D not certain. The CDR3 consists of 12 residues. Trimming stripped 4 bases from V and 12 bases from J, with 13 bases between. The germline V gene encodes CDR1 SGHRS and CDR2 YFSETQ. The chain's CDR3 is CASSEGWEKLFF. The CDR3, as DNA: TGCGCCAGCAGCGAAGGGTGGGAAAAGCTGTTTTTT.

J is TRBJ2-2 and V is TRBV9; the D gene could be TRBD1 or TRBD2 (6 bases each). V was shortened by 2 bases and J by 8 bases, with 22 bases between the two germline ends. The CDR3 runs 17 residues. Germline loops: CDR1 SGDLS, CDR2 YYNGEE. Here the CDR3 DNA reads TGTGCCAGCAGCGTGGCCCCGGTGAGCGCGGGGACAGGGGAGCTGTTTTTT. Translated: CASSVAPVSAGTGELFF.

This chain links TRBV18 with TRBJ1-1; the match to TRBD1 covers 8 bases. Trimming took 3 bases from V and 0 from J; bases not matched to a gene: 6. CDR3 length equals 16 residues. Germline-derived CDR1 and CDR2 are KGHSH and LQKENI. The CDR3 is CASSPGQAFVNTEAFF. The CDR3 DNA follows: TGTGCCAGCTCACCGGGACAGGCCTTTGTGAACACTGAAGCTTTCTTT. Filled out from reference TRBV18 and TRBJ1-1, the complete variable domain reads NAGVMQNPRHLVRRRGQEARLRCSPMKGHSHVYWYRQLPEEGLKFMVYLQKENIIDESGMPKERFSAEFPKEGPSILRIQQVVRGDSAAYFCASSPGQAFVNTEAFFGQGTRLTVV.

J is TRBJ1-3 and V is TRBV15; D call uncertain. The CDR3 consists of 15 residues. V gave up 3 bases and J gave up 4 bases, with 13 bases separating them. Germline CDR1 reads LNHNV; CDR2 reads YYDKDF (reference sequence). Written as DNA, the CDR3 is TGTGCCACCAGCAGGGAGCGGGCCGGCGGAAACACCATATATTTT. Translated: CATSRERAGGNTIYF.

This clone has more than one count but fewer than ten. This rearrangement joins TRBV29-1 to TRBJ2-1; D call uncertain. Trimming removed 4 bases at V and 1 base at J, with 8 bases between. Germline lookup yields CDR1 SQVTM and CDR2 ANQGSEA. This CDR3 has 13 residues. CDR3 sequence reads: CSVVPESYNEQFF. DNA for the CDR3: TGCAGCGTTGTACCGGAGTCCTACAATGAGCAGTTCTTC.

The chain links TRBV20-1 to TRBJ2-7; maybe TRBD2 (5 bases). In germline, CDR1 is DFQATT, CDR2 SNEGSKA (reference sequence). Trimming shortened V by 3 bases and J by 5 bases, and 8 bases separated the two germline ends. CDR3 length: 11 amino acids. Here the CDR3 DNA reads TGCAGTGCTAGTCTAGCAAACGAGCAGTACTTC. It yields the protein CSASLANEQYF.

Comment on this clone: The same CDR3 arises from other DNA sequences in this sample as well. The chain recombines TRBV28 with TRBJ2-3; no reliable D call. This CDR3 has 13 residues. Germline CDR1 MDHEN, CDR2 SYDVKM. Trimming stripped 1 base from V and 1 base from J, with 3 bases between. The CDR3 coding sequence is TGTGCCAGCAGTTTATCGGGCACAGATACGCAGTATTTT. Its protein is CASSLSGTDTQYF.

The chain links TRBV7-9 to TRBJ2-7; TRBD2 matches at 7 bases. There are 15 residues in the CDR3. J gave up 3 bases and V 7 bases, and 12 bases lay outside the gene matches. Per the germline V gene, CDR1 is SEHNR and CDR2 is FQNEAQ (reference sequence). The CDR3: CASIDSGRELYEQYF. CDR3 DNA sequence: TGTGCCAGCATCGACTCTGGGAGGGAACTCTACGAGCAGTACTTC. Variable domain in full (rest from reference TRBV7-9 and TRBJ2-7): DTGVSQNPRHKITKRGQNVTFRCDPISEHNRLYWYRQTLGQGPEFLTYFQNEAQLEKSRLLSDRFSAERPKGSFSTLEIQRTEQGDSAMYLCASIDSGRELYEQYFGPGTRLTVT.

V and J are TRBV21-1 and TRBJ2-1; the table's D gene call, TRBD1, was not cross checked with the DNA. TRBV21-1 represents a pseudogene. The length of the CDR3 is 16 residues. CDR3 region: CASSKGRDRVFDEQFF. CDR3 nucleotides: TGTGCCAGCAGCAAAGGGAGGGACAGGGTTTTCGATGAGCAGTTCTTC.

This clone occurred a few times. V and J are TRBV19 and TRBJ2-5; 9 bases line up with TRBD1. The CDR3 contains 16 residues. V shed 5 bases, J shed 3 bases, and the junction held 10 bases outside the gene matches. From germline, CDR1 is LNHDA and CDR2 SQIVND (reference sequence). Written as DNA, the CDR3 is TGTGCCAGTAGTTCCTCCCTCCGGGACAGGGAAGAGACCCAGTACTTC. It is translated as CASSSSLRDREETQYF.

This clone was seen a few times. The genes are TRBV29-1 and TRBJ2-7; D is perhaps TRBD1 (6 bases). Trimming left V 5 bases short and J 3 bases short, with 8 bases between. The CDR3 runs to 11 residues. The germline gives CDR1 SQVTM, CDR2 ANQGSEA. CDR3 nucleotides: TGCAGCGTTACACAGGGCTACGAGCAGTACTTC. This translates into CSVTQGYEQYF.

The V call is TRBV28, the J call TRBJ2-4; no clear D. CDR1 is MDHEN, CDR2 SYDVKM, per germline. V was cut by 5 bases and J by 1 base, with 3 bases left in between. CDR3 length equals 12 residues. CDR3 DNA: TGTGCCAGCAGTACCGCCAAAAACATTCAGTACTTC. Translation: CASSTAKNIQYF. Supplemented by reference TRBV28 and TRBJ2-4, the full variable domain reads DVKVTQSSRYLVKRTGEKVFLECVQDMDHENMFWYRQDPGLGLRLIYFSYDVKMKEKGDIPEGYSVSREKKERFSLILESASTNQTSMYLCASSTAKNIQYFGAGTRLSVL.

V gene TRBV5-1 combines with J gene TRBJ2-3; 11 positions agree with TRBD2. Unmatched junction bases numbered 6, after V lost 0 bases and J lost 6 bases. The CDR3 extends over 16 amino acids. Germline V CDR1 and CDR2: SGHRS, YFSETQ. The CDR3 DNA reads as TGCGCCAGCAGCTTGGGCTTACTAGCGGGGGCGGATACGCAGTATTTT. Residues: CASSLGLLAGADTQYF.

The V gene is TRBV9, the J gene TRBJ2-1; 9 bases fit TRBD2. CDR1 is SGDLS and CDR2 is YYNGEE in the germline V gene. J gave up 7 bases and V 1 base, and 9 bases lay outside the gene matches. This CDR3 has 16 amino acids. CDR3 protein: CASSVRPPSGNNEQFF. Written as DNA, the CDR3 is TGTGCCAGCAGCGTACGTCCTCCTAGCGGGAATAATGAGCAGTTCTTC.

In its sample, this clone was seen a few times. This sequence joins TRBV7-2 and TRBJ1-5, with no clear D. The germline gives CDR1 SGHTA, CDR2 FQGNSA. This CDR3 is 11 amino acids long. V was cut by 11 bases and J by 2 bases, with 7 bases left in between. CDR3 in amino acids: CAVGGNQPQHF. CDR3 DNA sequence: TGTGCCGTAGGAGGCAATCAGCCCCAGCATTTT.